Sequencing of this T cell receptor beta chain was carried out in a study of cytomegalovirus exposure and HLA in healthy donors. Turning to the study itself: An analysis done earlier identified fewer than 140 million unique TCR beta sequences from about 179 million T cells. Within the Caucasian-associated ancestry cluster were 81% of the roughly 430 genotyped donors.

Note on this clone: Its antigen remains unknown.

13 Jbeta primers and 60 Vbeta primers were used for the PCR. Sequencing was performed with immunoSEQ multiplex PCR; in TCRdb, only in-frame clones are kept and a portion is missing. The table lists 150,000 or so clones, 75% to 90% of them singletons. This CDR3 comprises 16 residues. The junction had 4 bases not matched to a gene; V was cut back by 4 bases and J by 1 base. Germline loops: CDR1 SNHLY, CDR2 FYNNEI. Study results and caveats: In a later analysis, at a false discovery rate of 0.05, over 15,000 TCR beta sequences matched HLA alleles.

The sequenced sample was PBMCs. The rearrangement links TRBV2 to TRBJ1-4, with 9 nucleotides matching TRBD1. The receptor was derived from a woman younger than 30 in good health and CMV-seronegative. The CDR3 loop reads CASSVPGQGTNEKLFF. The DNA for the CDR3 is TGTGCCAGCAGTGTCCCGGGACAGGGAACTAATGAAAAACTGTTTTTT.